A single sample is the source of the 29 T cell receptor beta chains below, sequenced in a study of T-cell reconstitution after alpha-beta-depleted transplantation in children. Unique molecular identifiers tagged the TCRbeta library. A single record per CDR3 protein comes from TCRdb applying MiXCR to the PCR reads. Seen here are around 580,000 distinct CDR3 sequences, over 20% observed once, and the top ten hold around 36%. The starting material was PBMCs, obtained before TCRalphabeta/CD19-depleted stem cell transplant. The receptors were sampled from a boy under two years old with Wiskott-Aldrich syndrome, due to receive a stem cell transplant.

The chain combines TRBV5-5 with TRBJ2-7; D not resolved. Trimming removed 1 base from V and 1 base from J, with 9 bases in between. The germline CDR1 and CDR2 sequences are SGHKS and YYEKEE (reference sequence). The CDR3 sequence is 14 residues long. The CDR3 region has the DNA TGTGCCAGCAGCTTGCCACAGCTGTCCTACGAGCAGTACTTC. As protein: CASSLPQLSYEQYF. The whole variable domain, filled in from reference TRBV5-5 and TRBJ2-7, reads DAGVTQSPTHLIKTRGQQVTLRCSPISGHKSVSWYQQVLGQGPQFIFQYYEKEERGRGNFPDRFSARQFPNYSSELNVNALLLGDSALYLCASSLPQLSYEQYFGPGTRLTVT.

The chain recombines TRBV10-2 with TRBJ2-7, with a weak D call TRBD2 (6 bases). The V end lost 6 bases, the J end lost 4 bases, and 19 bases lay between the germline ends. CDR1 is WSHSY, CDR2 SAAADI, per germline. The CDR3 spans 15 residues. CDR3 protein: CASSVGTDYPYEQYF. The DNA of the CDR3 is TGCGCCAGCAGCGTAGGGACGGACTACCCTTACGAGCAGTACTTC.

V is TRBV2 and J is TRBJ2-1, with 7 bases aligning to TRBD1. The CDR3 spans 11 residues. Trimming took 8 bases from V and 14 from J; bases not matched to a gene: 9. Germline assignment: CDR1 SNHLY and CDR2 FYNNEI. The CDR3 is CASGGETGKFF. The CDR3 nucleotides read TGTGCCAGCGGGGGCGAGACAGGGAAGTTCTTC.

The CDR3 loop is CSAGGVAGELFF. The DNA for the CDR3 is TGCAGCGCTGGGGGGGTGGCCGGGGAGCTGTTTTTT. The rearrangement links TRBV29-1 to TRBJ2-2; TRBD2 aligns across 7 bases. Germline CDR1 is SQVTM and CDR2 is ANQGSEA. The CDR3 is made up of 12 amino acids. Unmatched junction bases numbered 5, after V lost 7 bases and J lost 6 bases.

This clonotype turned up a few times. V is TRBV25-1 and J is TRBJ2-3, with 13 bases matching TRBD2. The junction had 3 bases not matched to a gene; V was cut back by 3 bases and J by 3 bases. This CDR3 has 16 residues. The V gene's germline CDR1 is MGHDK and CDR2 SYGVNS. As DNA, the CDR3 is TGTGCCAGCAGTGACCGGACTAGCGGGAGAACAGATACGCAGTATTTT. Amino acids: CASSDRTSGRTDTQYF. The full variable domain, in which reference TRBV25-1 and TRBJ2-3 provide the parts outside the CDR3, is EADIYQTPRYLVIGTGKKITLECSQTMGHDKMYWYQQDPGMELHLIHYSYGVNSTEKGDLSSESTVSRIRTEHFPLTLESARPSHTSQYLCASSDRTSGRTDTQYFGPGTRLTVL.

This chain uses TRBV20-1 with TRBJ1-5; D perhaps matches TRBD1 (5 bases). Trimming cost V 6 bases and J 3 bases, with 18 bases left between them. The CDR3 sequence is 15 residues long. Germline CDR1 reads DFQATT; CDR2 reads SNEGSKA (reference sequence). The CDR3 sequence is CSARSGTIPNQPQHF. The CDR3 DNA reads TGCAGTGCGAGGTCCGGGACCATACCCAATCAGCCCCAGCATTTT.

In its sample, this clonotype was seen a few times. The rearrangement links TRBV20-1 to TRBJ2-3; TRBD2 aligns across 11 bases. V trimming: 2 bases; J trimming: 3 bases; junction bases outside the gene matches: 7. The germline CDR1 and CDR2 sequences are DFQATT and SNEGSKA (reference sequence). The length of the CDR3 is 16 residues. The CDR3 sequence is CSARRALAGVTDTQYF. The CDR3 DNA is TGCAGTGCTAGACGGGCACTAGCGGGAGTTACAGATACGCAGTATTTT.

The J gene is TRBJ2-5, the V gene TRBV5-1, with D perhaps matching TRBD2 (6 bases). Trimming took off 5 bases at V and 4 bases at J, with 15 bases between the two ends. There are 14 residues in the CDR3. Germline V gene data show CDR1 as SGHRS and CDR2 as YFSETQ. CDR3 in DNA: TGCGCCAGCAGGTGGGGGGTTTCAGGAGAGACCCAGTACTTC. Amino acid sequence: CASRWGVSGETQYF.

The chain employs TRBV7-2 and TRBJ2-7; TRBD1 agrees at 8 bases. Germline V gene data show CDR1 as SGHTA and CDR2 as FQGNSA. V dropped 5 bases and J dropped 6; count of bases not matched to a gene: 9. The CDR3 contains 14 residues. The CDR3 nucleotides read TGTGCCAGCAGCCTGGACAGGGTGGTTCTCGAGCAGTACTTC. As protein: CASSLDRVVLEQYF. Full variable domain (missing parts from reference TRBV7-2 and TRBJ2-7): GAGVSQSPSNKVTEKGKDVELRCDPISGHTALYWYRQSLGQGLEFLIYFQGNSAPDKSGLPSDRFSAERTGGSVSTLTIQRTQQEDSAVYLCASSLDRVVLEQYFGPGTRLTVT.

This clonotype turned up a few times. The chain links TRBV29-1 to TRBJ2-3; TRBD2 agrees at 10 bases. Germline CDR1 reads SQVTM; CDR2 reads ANQGSEA. After removal of 7 bases from V and 6 bases from J, the junction contained 7 bases not matched to a gene. The CDR3 is 13 residues long. The CDR3 is CSARAGGGDTQYF. For the CDR3, the DNA is TGCAGCGCCCGAGCGGGAGGGGGGGATACGCAGTATTTT.

V is TRBV18 and J is TRBJ1-1; the D is unclear. Trimming took off 3 bases at V and 4 bases at J, with 9 bases between the two ends. Germline lookup yields CDR1 KGHSH and CDR2 LQKENI. The length of the CDR3 is 13 residues. The CDR3 DNA sequence: TGTGCCAGCTCACCGAGGACGGTCACTGAAGCTTTCTTT. Translating gives CASSPRTVTEAFF.

This clonotype occurred a few times. V usage is TRBV18 and J usage is TRBJ1-2; no clear D gene. Trimming removed 1 base from V and 10 bases from J, with 13 bases in between. This CDR3 has 13 residues. Germline CDR1 KGHSH, CDR2 LQKENI. CDR3 residues: CASSPRTQELYTF. As DNA, the CDR3 is TGTGCCAGCTCACCACGGACGCAGGAGCTCTACACCTTC. The full variable domain, rest sourced from reference TRBV18 and TRBJ1-2, is NAGVMQNPRHLVRRRGQEARLRCSPMKGHSHVYWYRQLPEEGLKFMVYLQKENIIDESGMPKERFSAEFPKEGPSILRIQQVVRGDSAAYFCASSPRTQELYTFGSGTRLTVV.

J is TRBJ2-3 and V is TRBV20-1; D unclear. Per the germline V gene, CDR1 is DFQATT and CDR2 is SNEGSKA (reference sequence). This CDR3 region has 15 residues. V dropped 0 bases and J dropped 2 bases, with 12 bases sitting between them. CDR3 coding DNA: TGCAGTGCTAGAGATAATCGGAGCCCCACAGATACGCAGTATTTT. Translation gives CSARDNRSPTDTQYF.

The chain carries TRBV5-1 and TRBJ2-5; D remains ambiguous. The V end was cut by 7 bases, the J end by 1 base, with 11 bases between. Germline V gene lookup returns CDR1 SGHRS and CDR2 YFSETQ. The CDR3 consists of 13 residues. CDR3 DNA: TGCGCCAGCGGCAAAGACTTCCAAGAGACCCAGTACTTC. Amino acid sequence: CASGKDFQETQYF.

This clonotype occurred a few times. The chain couples TRBV5-1 to TRBJ2-1; 12 nucleotides agree with TRBD2. Trimming at V came to 1 base and at J to 3 bases, leaving 5 bases not matched to a gene. This CDR3 contains 17 residues. Germline CDR1 SGHRS, CDR2 YFSETQ. DNA for the CDR3: TGCGCCAGCAGCTTGACTAGCGGGAGGCTCCTCTACAATGAGCAGTTCTTC. Its translation: CASSLTSGRLLYNEQFF.

In its sample, this clonotype was seen many times. V and J are TRBV20-1 and TRBJ2-3; a possible D gene is TRBD1 (6 bases). The V gene's germline CDR1 is DFQATT and CDR2 SNEGSKA (reference sequence). The CDR3 has 16 amino acids. Trimming cost V 2 bases and J 2 bases, with 17 bases left between them. CDR3: CSARSFGTLLTDTQYF. CDR3 sequence (DNA): TGCAGTGCTAGAAGCTTCGGGACACTTCTCACAGATACGCAGTATTTT.

The CDR3 loop reads CASSLRDRTDTQYF. CDR3 nucleotides: TGCGCCAGCAGCTTGAGAGACCGCACAGATACGCAGTATTTT. The chain is built from TRBV5-1 and TRBJ2-3; no definite D call. The CDR3 has 14 residues. Germline CDR1 SGHRS, CDR2 YFSETQ. V lost 1 base and J lost 1, with 7 bases in between.

The CDR3: CSARSPGGGTDTQYF. CDR3 DNA: TGCAGTGCTAGGAGTCCGGGCGGGGGGACAGATACGCAGTATTTT. This chain joins TRBV20-1 and TRBJ2-3; 8 nucleotides line up with TRBD2. Trimming at V came to 3 bases and at J to 3 bases, leaving 8 bases not matched to a gene. The CDR3 runs 15 residues. CDR1 is DFQATT, CDR2 SNEGSKA, per germline (reference sequence).

This clonotype was seen more than once but under ten times. The J gene is TRBJ2-1, the V gene TRBV9; D perhaps matches TRBD2 (6 bases). The CDR3 extends over 15 amino acids. The germline V gene encodes CDR1 SGDLS and CDR2 YYNGEE. V lost 2 bases and J 0 bases, leaving 9 bases between the germline ends. This CDR3 reads CASSVTSDSYNEQFF. The CDR3 DNA is TGTGCCAGCAGCGTGACTAGTGACTCCTACAATGAGCAGTTCTTC.

The V and J genes are TRBV10-3 and TRBJ1-5; D might be TRBD1 (5 bases). V lost 3 bases and J lost 4, with 10 bases in between. The CDR3 sequence is 14 residues long. From germline, CDR1 is ENHRY and CDR2 SYGVKD. The CDR3 is CAISESGQNQPQHF. CDR3 bases: TGTGCCATCAGTGAATCAGGGCAGAATCAGCCCCAGCATTTT.

This clonotype was counted a few times. This rearrangement joins TRBV24-1 to TRBJ2-1, with D possibly TRBD2 on 6 matching bases. Per germline, CDR1 KGHDR and CDR2 SFDVKD. With 4 bases removed from V and 0 bases from J, the gap between germline ends came to 15 bases. The CDR3 covers 17 residues. CDR3 DNA sequence: TGTGCCACCAGTGACCCCCTAGCGTCGAGCTCCTACAATGAGCAGTTCTTC. Protein: CATSDPLASSSYNEQFF.

This chain connects TRBV5-1 to TRBJ2-2; the match to TRBD2 covers 11 bases. Germline values: CDR1 SGHRS, CDR2 YFSETQ. The CDR3 runs to 15 residues. Trimming took 3 bases from V and 5 from J; bases not matched to a gene: 3. The CDR3 coding sequence is TGCGCCAGCAGCTCGGGACTAGCGGAGACCGGGGAGCTGTTTTTT. Translating gives CASSSGLAETGELFF.

This clonotype was seen a few times. The rearrangement links TRBV7-8 to TRBJ2-1; TRBD1 matches 8 bases. CDR1 SGHVS and CDR2 FQNEAQ come from the germline V gene. V lost 1 base, J lost 8 bases, and 1 base stayed unmatched. This CDR3 has 13 amino acids. Here the CDR3 reads CASSLDRGDEQFF. The CDR3 nucleotides read TGTGCCAGCAGCTTAGACAGGGGGGATGAGCAGTTCTTC.

This clonotype turned up a few times. V gene TRBV5-1 combines with J gene TRBJ2-2; 7 nucleotides match TRBD2. The CDR3 contains 16 residues. Germline V lookup: CDR1 SGHRS, CDR2 YFSETQ. Losses at the gene ends were 0 bases for V and 0 bases for J; bases not matched to a gene: 2. The CDR3: CASSLVSGANTGELFF. The CDR3 DNA reads TGCGCCAGCAGCTTGGTGAGCGGGGCGAACACCGGGGAGCTGTTTTTT.

The chain joins TRBV6-2 or TRBV6-3 to TRBJ2-1; 8 bases map to TRBD1. The junction had 4 bases not matched to a gene; V was cut back by 6 bases and J by 0 bases. The CDR3 runs to 15 residues. In germline, CDR1 is MNHEY, CDR2 SVGEGT. The DNA of the CDR3 is TGTGCCAGCAGACGGGACAGGAGCTCCTACAATGAGCAGTTCTTC. Amino acid sequence: CASRRDRSSYNEQFF.

The rearrangement links TRBV7-2 to TRBJ2-1; D remains unclear. The CDR3 contains 15 residues. V was pared by 1 base and J by 2 bases, with 9 bases between. Germline V gene lookup returns CDR1 SGHTA and CDR2 FQGNSA. The CDR3 sequence: CASSLDVWAYNEQFF. The CDR3 nucleotides are TGTGCCAGCAGCTTAGATGTGTGGGCCTACAATGAGCAGTTCTTC.

V usage is TRBV12-3 or TRBV12-4 and J usage is TRBJ1-5; no clear D gene. The ends were cut back, 6 bases at V and 6 bases at J, with 9 bases in the middle. This CDR3 spans 12 amino acids. This CDR3 is CASSPISQPQHF. CDR3 DNA: TGTGCCAGCAGCCCGATAAGTCAGCCCCAGCATTTT.

This clonotype has a handful of counts. The chain uses TRBV10-3 and TRBJ2-1; a weak D match, TRBD2 (5 bases). The CDR3 has 15 residues. Germline V CDR1 and CDR2: ENHRY, SYGVKD. Trimming removed 2 bases at V and 6 bases at J, with 14 bases between. CDR3 DNA: TGTGCCATCAGTGAGAAAAGGACGGACTCCAATGAGCAGTTCTTC. Amino acid sequence: CAISEKRTDSNEQFF.

This chain links TRBV7-2 with TRBJ2-7; a weak D match, TRBD1 (5 bases). In germline, CDR1 is SGHTA, CDR2 FQGNSA. This CDR3 is built from 16 residues. The V end was cut by 4 bases, the J end by 5 bases, with 21 bases between. The CDR3 sequence: CASSSGGAVVGNEQYF. The CDR3 DNA reads TGTGCCAGCAGCTCTGGTGGGGCCGTCGTGGGAAACGAGCAGTACTTC.